This is a list of T cell receptor beta chains from one sample in a study of patients and donors after allogeneic stem cell transplantation. TCRdb reprocessed the RT-PCR reads via MiXCR and lists one record per CDR3 protein. The data contain roughly 880,000 distinct CDR3 sequences, about a sixth of them singletons. Sequenced: blood, either unsorted or a sorted T cell fraction (not recorded which). The receptor set was obtained from a human donor who was either an allogeneic HSCT recipient or a stem cell or donor lymphocyte infusion donor (not recorded which). It is not recorded whose cells these are; they may come from a transplant donor. Each CDR3 is given with its conserved first and last residue. The order of the fields is CDR3 protein, CDR3 DNA, V gene, D gene, clone size, J gene. The D gene is left open where the match is weak. The size entry is marked missing in some rows and otherwise reads once, few, many or a size class.

cdr3_aa: CASSQEGTSGGPRETQYF
cdr3_nt: TGCGCCAGCAGCCAAGAAGGCACTAGCGGGGGGCCAAGGGAGACCCAGTACTTC
v_call: TRBV4-3
d_call: TRBD2
clone_size: .
j_call: TRBJ2-5

cdr3_aa: CASSQDEQSYGYTF
cdr3_nt: TGCGCCAGCAGCCAAGATGAACAGAGCTATGGCTACACCTTC
v_call: TRBV4-3
d_call: .
clone_size: few
j_call: TRBJ1-2

cdr3_aa: CASGGYTEAFF
cdr3_nt: TGTGCCAGCGGCGGTTACACTGAAGCTTTCTTT
v_call: TRBV6-2/TRBV6-3
d_call: .
clone_size: few
j_call: TRBJ1-1

cdr3_aa: CSASQGANYEQYF
cdr3_nt: TGCAGTGCTAGTCAGGGGGCGAACTACGAGCAGTACTTC
v_call: TRBV20-1
d_call: TRBD1
clone_size: .
j_call: TRBJ2-7

cdr3_aa: CASTMSDTGELFF
cdr3_nt: TGTGCCTCCACTATGAGCGACACCGGGGAGCTGTTTTTT
v_call: TRBV19
d_call: .
clone_size: .
j_call: TRBJ2-2

cdr3_aa: CAISESNHPYNEQFF
cdr3_nt: TGTGCCATCAGTGAGTCCAACCACCCCTACAATGAGCAGTTCTTC
v_call: TRBV10-3
d_call: .
clone_size: few
j_call: TRBJ2-1

cdr3_aa: CASRTPGGPYGYTF
cdr3_nt: TGTGCCAGCAGAACTCCGGGAGGTCCCTATGGCTACACCTTC
v_call: TRBV6-2/TRBV6-3
d_call: .
clone_size: .
j_call: TRBJ1-2

cdr3_aa: CASSQTTGLKYNEQFF
cdr3_nt: TGCGCCAGCAGCCAAACAACAGGACTAAAGTACAATGAGCAGTTCTTC
v_call: TRBV4-1
d_call: .
clone_size: .
j_call: TRBJ2-1

cdr3_aa: CASTSGQGLGTDTQYF
cdr3_nt: TGTGCCAGCACCAGCGGACAGGGACTAGGCACAGATACGCAGTATTTT
v_call: TRBV7-2
d_call: .
clone_size: .
j_call: TRBJ2-3

cdr3_aa: CASSQGGAKRDNEQFF
cdr3_nt: TGTGCCAGCAGCCAGGGAGGCGCTAAAAGAGACAATGAGCAGTTCTTC
v_call: TRBV3-1
d_call: .
clone_size: few
j_call: TRBJ2-1

cdr3_aa: CASTQTGSTGELFF
cdr3_nt: TGTGCCAGCACCCAGACGGGGAGCACCGGGGAGCTGTTTTTT
v_call: TRBV12-3/TRBV12-4
d_call: .
clone_size: few
j_call: TRBJ2-2

cdr3_aa: CASSVSGTLYEQYF
cdr3_nt: TGTGCCAGCAGTGTATCCGGGACTCTCTACGAGCAGTACTTC
v_call: TRBV6-1
d_call: .
clone_size: .
j_call: TRBJ2-7

cdr3_aa: CASSLVLAGGANTGELFF
cdr3_nt: TGTGCCAGCAGCTTGGTACTAGCGGGGGGCGCGAACACCGGGGAGCTGTTTTTT
v_call: TRBV5-5
d_call: TRBD2
clone_size: once
j_call: TRBJ2-2

cdr3_aa: CAWSTLNTEAFF
cdr3_nt: TGTGCCTGGAGTACACTGAACACTGAAGCTTTCTTT
v_call: TRBV30
d_call: .
clone_size: few
j_call: TRBJ1-1

cdr3_aa: CASRGEWPDTQYF
cdr3_nt: TGTGCCAGTCGGGGGGAGTGGCCAGATACGCAGTATTTT
v_call: TRBV12-3/TRBV12-4
d_call: TRBD2
clone_size: .
j_call: TRBJ2-3

cdr3_aa: CASSQDGGSLCSAFF
cdr3_nt: TGCGCCAGCAGCCAAGATGGGGGGTCGCTATGTTCGGCTTTCTTT
v_call: TRBV4-1
d_call: .
clone_size: few
j_call: TRBJ1-1

cdr3_aa: CASSIQGAQGTEAFF
cdr3_nt: TGTGCCAGCAGCATACAGGGGGCGCAGGGCACTGAAGCTTTCTTT
v_call: TRBV12-3/TRBV12-4
d_call: TRBD1
clone_size: many
j_call: TRBJ1-1

cdr3_aa: CSAASGDLWDEQFF
cdr3_nt: TGCAGTGCTGCCTCGGGAGATTTATGGGATGAGCAGTTCTTC
v_call: TRBV20-1
d_call: .
clone_size: few
j_call: TRBJ2-1

cdr3_aa: CASGLVAPGGYNEQFF
cdr3_nt: TGTGCTAGTGGTTTGGTAGCCCCAGGGGGATACAATGAGCAGTTCTTC
v_call: TRBV12-5
d_call: TRBD1
clone_size: .
j_call: TRBJ2-1

cdr3_aa: CASSYSLAENTGELFF
cdr3_nt: TGTGCCAGCAGTTACTCACTAGCGGAGAACACCGGGGAGCTGTTTTTT
v_call: TRBV6-5
d_call: TRBD2
clone_size: .
j_call: TRBJ2-2

cdr3_aa: CAWSGTGTVDQPQHF
cdr3_nt: TGTGCCTGGAGTGGTACCGGGACCGTAGATCAGCCCCAGCATTTT
v_call: TRBV30
d_call: .
clone_size: .
j_call: TRBJ1-5

cdr3_aa: CASSFRFSGGNEKLFF
cdr3_nt: TGTGCCAGCAGCTTTAGGTTTTCGGGGGGCAATGAAAAACTGTTTTTT
v_call: TRBV7-7
d_call: .
clone_size: .
j_call: TRBJ1-4

cdr3_aa: CASSLVHGHPYNEQFF
cdr3_nt: TGTGCCAGCAGCTTAGTCCATGGACATCCTTACAATGAGCAGTTCTTC
v_call: TRBV7-2
d_call: .
clone_size: .
j_call: TRBJ2-1

cdr3_aa: CASRGGKSPLHF
cdr3_nt: TGTGCCAGCAGAGGAGGGAAATCACCCCTCCACTTT
v_call: TRBV2
d_call: .
clone_size: .
j_call: TRBJ1-6

cdr3_aa: CASSLGAGETYEQYF
cdr3_nt: TGCGCCAGCAGCTTGGGTGCGGGAGAGACCTACGAGCAGTACTTC
v_call: TRBV5-1
d_call: TRBD2
clone_size: many
j_call: TRBJ2-7

cdr3_aa: CASSLAGGGTQETQYF
cdr3_nt: TGTGCCAGCAGCTTAGCAGGCGGTGGGACCCAAGAGACCCAGTACTTC
v_call: TRBV7-9
d_call: .
clone_size: few
j_call: TRBJ2-5

cdr3_aa: CAWSVRLGEDTQYF
cdr3_nt: TGTGCCTGGAGTGTACGGCTAGGGGAAGATACGCAGTATTTT
v_call: TRBV30
d_call: .
clone_size: few
j_call: TRBJ2-3

cdr3_aa: CAISDRHQSVEYF
cdr3_nt: TGTGCCATCAGTGATAGGCACCAGTCAGTAGAGTACTTC
v_call: TRBV10-3
d_call: .
clone_size: .
j_call: TRBJ2-5

cdr3_aa: CASSLADRGVRGYTF
cdr3_nt: TGTGCCAGCAGCCTCGCCGACAGGGGCGTTAGGGGCTACACCTTC
v_call: TRBV12-3/TRBV12-4
d_call: TRBD1
clone_size: many
j_call: TRBJ1-2

cdr3_aa: CSARDRAIYGYTF
cdr3_nt: TGCAGTGCTAGAGATAGAGCCATCTATGGCTACACCTTC
v_call: TRBV20-1
d_call: .
clone_size: once
j_call: TRBJ1-2

cdr3_aa: CASSQDHRGPAETQYF
cdr3_nt: TGTGCCAGCAGCCAAGATCACCGAGGACCCGCCGAGACCCAGTACTTC
v_call: TRBV4-2
d_call: .
clone_size: few
j_call: TRBJ2-5

cdr3_aa: CASSHRQGVQPQHF
cdr3_nt: TGTGCCAGCAGTCATCGACAGGGGGTTCAGCCCCAGCATTTT
v_call: TRBV6-2/TRBV6-3
d_call: TRBD1
clone_size: .
j_call: TRBJ1-5

cdr3_aa: CSVITGSSEQFF
cdr3_nt: TGCAGCGTTATAACAGGTTCAAGTGAGCAGTTCTTC
v_call: TRBV29-1
d_call: .
clone_size: .
j_call: TRBJ2-1

cdr3_aa: CASSSLRASGGWSYNEQFF
cdr3_nt: TGTGCCAGCAGCTCCTTACGGGCTAGCGGGGGTTGGTCCTACAATGAGCAGTTCTTC
v_call: TRBV11-1
d_call: TRBD2
clone_size: .
j_call: TRBJ2-1

cdr3_aa: CASSSREYYGYTF
cdr3_nt: TGTGCCAGCTCCAGCAGAGAATACTATGGCTACACCTTC
v_call: TRBV18
d_call: .
clone_size: .
j_call: TRBJ1-2

cdr3_aa: CATKEIGASNQPQHF
cdr3_nt: TGTGCCACCAAAGAGATTGGGGCCAGCAATCAGCCCCAGCATTTT
v_call: TRBV10-3
d_call: .
clone_size: few
j_call: TRBJ1-5

cdr3_aa: CAWSPTGKSYEQYF
cdr3_nt: TGTGCCTGGAGCCCGACAGGGAAATCCTACGAGCAGTACTTC
v_call: TRBV30
d_call: TRBD1
clone_size: .
j_call: TRBJ2-7

cdr3_aa: CASSVATGRVEQFF
cdr3_nt: TGTGCCAGCAGCGTAGCAACAGGGCGGGTTGAGCAGTTCTTC
v_call: TRBV9
d_call: .
clone_size: .
j_call: TRBJ2-1

cdr3_aa: CASSGWTGVTDTQYF
cdr3_nt: TGTGCCAGCAGTGGCTGGACAGGGGTCACAGATACGCAGTATTTT
v_call: TRBV25-1
d_call: TRBD1
clone_size: many
j_call: TRBJ2-3

cdr3_aa: CASSSELRPQNTEAFF
cdr3_nt: TGTGCCAGCAGTTCGGAATTACGGCCTCAGAACACTGAAGCTTTCTTT
v_call: TRBV27
d_call: .
clone_size: few
j_call: TRBJ1-1

cdr3_aa: CASSSVAGPGGYTF
cdr3_nt: TGCGCCAGCAGCTCCGTGGCGGGACCGGGGGGCTACACCTTC
v_call: TRBV5-1
d_call: .
clone_size: .
j_call: TRBJ1-2

cdr3_aa: CASSFITGDSGANVLTF
cdr3_nt: TGCGCCAGCAGCTTCATAACGGGGGATTCTGGGGCCAACGTCCTGACTTTC
v_call: TRBV5-1
d_call: .
clone_size: few
j_call: TRBJ2-6

cdr3_aa: CASLPRGSSYEQYF
cdr3_nt: TGTGCCAGTCTCCCCCGGGGGTCCTCCTACGAGCAGTACTTC
v_call: TRBV27
d_call: .
clone_size: .
j_call: TRBJ2-7

cdr3_aa: CASSQDMGRASSYEQYF
cdr3_nt: TGCGCCAGCAGCCAAGATATGGGCAGGGCGAGCTCCTACGAGCAGTACTTC
v_call: TRBV4-1
d_call: .
clone_size: few
j_call: TRBJ2-7

cdr3_aa: CAWTQEGELFF
cdr3_nt: TGTGCCTGGACCCAAGAGGGGGAGCTGTTTTTT
v_call: TRBV30
d_call: .
clone_size: .
j_call: TRBJ2-2

cdr3_aa: CASSLAGGPGDEQFF
cdr3_nt: TGTGCCAGCAGTTTAGCGGGAGGGCCTGGCGATGAGCAGTTCTTC
v_call: TRBV12-3/TRBV12-4
d_call: TRBD2
clone_size: many
j_call: TRBJ2-1

cdr3_aa: CASSMVAGGETQYF
cdr3_nt: TGCGCCAGCAGCATGGTGGCAGGAGGAGAGACCCAGTACTTC
v_call: TRBV5-1
d_call: .
clone_size: few
j_call: TRBJ2-5

cdr3_aa: CASSQLAIQETQYF
cdr3_nt: TGTGCCAGCAGCCAGCTAGCGATCCAAGAGACCCAGTACTTC
v_call: TRBV11-2
d_call: .
clone_size: .
j_call: TRBJ2-5

cdr3_aa: CASSLSLDYEQYF
cdr3_nt: TGTGCCAGCAGTTTATCCCTCGACTACGAGCAGTACTTC
v_call: TRBV27
d_call: .
clone_size: few
j_call: TRBJ2-7

cdr3_aa: CASSPFSRDRGTDTQYF
cdr3_nt: TGTGCCAGCAGTCCATTTTCCCGGGACAGGGGCACAGATACGCAGTATTTT
v_call: TRBV7-9
d_call: TRBD1
clone_size: .
j_call: TRBJ2-3

cdr3_aa: CASSPQVQRNEQFF
cdr3_nt: TGCGCCAGCAGCCCTCAGGTGCAGCGAAATGAGCAGTTCTTC
v_call: TRBV4-3
d_call: .
clone_size: .
j_call: TRBJ2-1